This T cell receptor (beta chain) derives from a study of T cell responses to AZD1222 COVID-19 vaccine. Data came from immunoSEQ multiplex PCR; TCRdb stores just in-frame clones and leaves some out. The sample holds some 140,000 clones, 75% to 85% seen once. The V and J ends lost 7 bases and 0 bases, in that order; junction bases with no gene match: 3. This CDR3 is built from 13 residues. The germline V gene encodes CDR1 MNHEY and CDR2 SVGAGI. A remark on this clone: Its antigen is currently unknown.

Whole-study findings and limits: Elevations in Spike-specific TCR breadth and depth followed administration of two AZD1222 doses. Repertoires in all cases were sampled only once the peak T cell response had passed. With dominance at 160-218 and 743-854, vaccine-associated CD4 TCRs spanned spike. Among spike-specific TCRs, nearly half reportedly target unmutated variant regions.

The starting material was peripheral blood, obtained 28 days after the second dose of the MenACWY control vaccine. The receptor was derived from an adult who received the MenACWY meningococcal vaccine as a control. The chain joins TRBV6-5 to TRBJ2-7; TRBD1 aligns across 7 bases. CDR3 residues: CASMDRYSYEQYF. In nucleotides, the CDR3 is TGTGCCAGCATGGACAGGTACTCCTACGAGCAGTACTTC.